The clone carrying this TCR beta chain has just a few counts. This sample is part of a study of shared clonotypes between healthy human individuals. This CDR3 is built from 13 residues. Trimming took 3 bases from V and 6 from J, leaving 12 bases between them. In germline, CDR1 is LNHDA, CDR2 SQIVND (reference sequence). Sequencing used immunoSEQ multiplex PCR; TCRdb keeps in-frame clones, though not all of them. The top ten hold under 0.6% of the sample, which has some 1,100,000 clones, about 80% seen once. The specimen sequenced was memory CD4+ T cells from PBMCs. The subset here: CD45RA-negative fraction. The receptor was derived from a man younger than 30 in good health. Some clones in this sample may be carry-over from other donors' samples. This sequence joins TRBV19 and TRBJ2-7; D possibly corresponds to TRBD2 (5 bases). DNA of the CDR3: TGTGCCAGTAGTATTGAGGGTTTGGGCGAGCAGTACTTC. Translation gives CASSIEGLGEQYF. Complete variable domain (other parts from reference TRBV19 and TRBJ2-7): DGGITQSPKYLFRKEGQNVTLSCEQNLNHDAMYWYRQDPGQGLRLIYYSQIVNDFQKGDIAEGYSVSREKKESFPLTVTSAQKNPTAFYLCASSIEGLGEQYFGPGTRLTVT.